This T cell receptor (beta chain) was obtained from a study of blood T cell repertoires in COVID-19. Study context: Samples taken during acute and convalescent COVID-19 were collected in the United States, Italy and Spain. Sample material is recorded as cDNA or gDNA derived from T cells, B-cell-depleted T cells, or PBMCs.

How the authors handled the data: Estimation of nucleated cell counts relied on the amplification of reference gene primers. Repertoires were generated with immunoSEQ multiplex PCR, while TCRdb's copy carries only in-frame clones and drops some. V and J calls and clone size come straight from that table; D and trimming were deduced from the DNA. The sample lists approximately 430,000 clones; just over 85% were seen once. V lost 2 bases, J lost 1 base, and 6 bases lay in between. The CDR3 totals 13 residues. Germline V gene lookup returns CDR1 MNHEY and CDR2 SMNVEV (reference sequence). V usage is TRBV27 and J usage is TRBJ2-7; D gene unclear. The source is a woman under 40 with active or convalescent COVID-19. Input material: peripheral blood. CDR3 DNA: TGTGCCAGCAGTTTAGGCAGGTCCTACGAGCAGTACTTC. This translates into CASSLGRSYEQYF.